These 15 T cell receptor beta chains were all obtained from the same sample, sequenced in a study of molecular identifiers for immune sequencing clone quantification. TCRdb re-called the PCR reads with MiXCR, one entry per CDR3 protein. The sample has about 320,000 distinct CDR3 sequences; about a fifth are singletons. The sample was naive CD8+ T cells from blood, with Jurkat cell RNA spiked in. Subset denoted: FACS-sorted CD8+CD4-CCR7+CD45RA+ naive T cells. These receptors originate from a human donor in good health. Some libraries in this study had Jurkat cell RNA spiked in.

In regard to this clonotype: Because the CDR3 is missing its conserved closing phenylalanine or tryptophan, this is likely a read error. The gene calls are TRBV9 and TRBJ2-3; maybe TRBD2 (5 bases). CDR1 and CDR2 from the germline V gene are SGDLS and YYNGEE. With 4 bases removed from V and 1 base from J, the gap between germline ends came to 16 bases. This CDR3 spans 16 amino acids. CDR3 protein: CASSLEGSSRTDTQYS. The CDR3 DNA is TGTGCCAGCAGCCTTGAGGGTTCTAGCCGCACAGATACGCAGTATTCT.

This clonotype was seen a few times. V gene TRBV7-9 combines with J gene TRBJ2-3, with TRBD2 matching 9 bases. The CDR3 has 15 residues. V lost 3 bases to trimming and J lost 4 bases; unmatched junction nucleotides: 5. The germline V gene has CDR1 SEHNR and CDR2 FQNEAQ (reference sequence). CDR3 loop: CASSFSGSSPDTQYF. For the CDR3, the DNA is TGTGCCAGCAGCTTTAGCGGGAGTAGCCCAGATACGCAGTATTTT.

This clonotype was recorded many times. The V gene is TRBV5-6, the J gene TRBJ2-5, with 12 bases aligning to TRBD2. The CDR3 is made up of 16 amino acids. From germline, CDR1 is SGHDT and CDR2 YYEEEE. Trimming took 3 bases from V and 3 from J; bases not matched to a gene: 6. The CDR3 loop reads CASSSRLAGVKETQYF. The CDR3, as DNA: TGTGCCAGCAGCTCCAGACTAGCGGGAGTAAAAGAGACCCAGTACTTC.

A word on this clonotype: A much larger clone differs by one base, so this may be a read error. The chain has TRBV7-2 and TRBJ2-3; D possibly corresponds to TRBD2 (6 bases). The CDR3 has 17 residues. V was cut by 5 bases and J by 2 bases, with 20 bases left in between. The germline V gene encodes CDR1 SGHTA and CDR2 FQGNSA. The CDR3 DNA is TGTGCCAGCAGCCTAGGAGGAGCGGAGGGGCTCACAGATACGCAGTATTTT. Its protein product is CASSLGGAEGLTDTQYF. Combining the CDR3 with reference TRBV7-2 and TRBJ2-3 gives the whole variable domain GAGVSQSPSNKVTEKGKDVELRCDPISGHTALYWYRQSLGQGLEFLIYFQGNSAPDKSGLPSDRFSAERTGGSVSTLTIQRTQQEDSAVYLCASSLGGAEGLTDTQYFGPGTRLTVL.

The gene calls are TRBV10-3 and TRBJ1-1, with D possibly matching TRBD1 (5 bases). Between the trimmed V and J ends, which lost 2 bases and 1 base, there was a span of 14 bases. The CDR3 consists of 16 residues. Per germline, CDR1 ENHRY and CDR2 SYGVKD. The DNA of the CDR3 is TGTGCCATCAGTGAGATTTTGGGAGGGGAGAACACTGAAGCTTTCTTT. It translates to CAISEILGGENTEAFF.

This clonotype came up many times. The chain carries TRBV7-9 and TRBJ2-4, with TRBD1 identical over 7 bases. The CDR3 loop spans 15 amino acids. Unmatched junction bases numbered 2, after V lost 2 bases and J lost 1 base. CDR1 is SEHNR, CDR2 FQNEAQ, per germline (reference sequence). The CDR3 DNA reads TGTGCCAGCAGCTTATCACAGGGGGCCAAAAACATTCAGTACTTC. Protein: CASSLSQGAKNIQYF.

This clonotype showed up just a few times. CDR3 in amino acids: CAISSSFEQYF. The CDR3 nucleotides are TGTGCCATCAGTTCCTCTTTCGAGCAGTACTTC. The chain carries TRBV10-3 and TRBJ2-7; D remains ambiguous. The CDR3 spans 11 residues. The germline V and J ends were trimmed by 5 bases and 6 bases, with 8 bases remaining between them. CDR1 ENHRY and CDR2 SYGVKD come from the germline V gene.

This clonotype has at least ten counts. The rearrangement uses TRBV25-1 and TRBJ2-2; D unclear. Germline CDR1 and CDR2: MGHDK and SYGVNS. This CDR3 comprises 13 residues. Trimming stripped 6 bases from V and 1 base from J, with 6 bases between. CDR3 region: CASRTENTGELFF. The CDR3 DNA is TGTGCCAGCAGGACTGAGAACACCGGGGAGCTGTTTTTT.

This clonotype was observed at least ten times. The CDR3 spells CASSDRQNSNEKLFF. In DNA form, the CDR3 reads TGTGCCAGCAGTGACAGACAAAATTCTAATGAAAAACTGTTTTTT. The chain uses TRBV2 and TRBJ1-4, with unresolved D. Germline assignment: CDR1 SNHLY and CDR2 FYNNEI. Trimming cost V 3 bases and J 3 bases, with 11 bases left between them. This CDR3 is built from 15 residues.

As regards this clonotype: This may stem from a read error, because a much larger clone lies one nucleotide away. This chain uses TRBV7-3 with TRBJ2-2; TRBD2 matches at 8 bases. The CDR3 is 15 amino acids. The V gene end was trimmed by 4 bases and the J gene end by 6 bases; junction bases not matched to a gene: 7. Germline loops: CDR1 SGHTA, CDR2 FQGTGA. The CDR3 coding sequence is TGTGCCAGCAGCTCCAGGACTAGCTTTGCCGGGGAGCTGTTTTTT. Protein: CASSSRTSFAGELFF. The variable domain in full, with the rest retrieved from reference TRBV7-3 and TRBJ2-2, is GAGVSQTPSNKVTEKGKYVELRCDPISGHTALYWYRQSLGQGPEFLIYFQGTGAADDSGLPNDRFFAVRPEGSVSTLKIQRTERGDSAVYLCASSSRTSFAGELFFGEGSRLTVL.

Ten or more counts support this clonotype. The rearrangement uses TRBV14 and TRBJ2-1, with D unresolved. The germline V gene encodes CDR1 SGHDN and CDR2 FVKESK. V was pared by 4 bases and J by 13 bases, with 11 bases between. The length of the CDR3 is 11 residues. CDR3 sequence: CASSPGPRQFF. CDR3 nucleotide sequence: TGTGCCAGCAGCCCTGGACCGAGACAGTTCTTC.

The sample holds a few counts of this clonotype. This rearrangement joins TRBV30 to TRBJ2-7; D perhaps matches TRBD1 (6 bases). This CDR3 spans 13 amino acids. V lost 2 bases to trimming and J lost 6 bases, with 14 bases between them. Germline assignment: CDR1 GTSNPN and CDR2 SVGIG (reference sequence). This CDR3 reads CAWSWGPQGEQYF. The DNA of the CDR3 is TGTGCCTGGAGTTGGGGGCCCCAAGGCGAGCAGTACTTC.

A remark on this clonotype: This clone may be a read error of a much larger clone one base away. J is TRBJ1-1 and V is TRBV27; D gene uncertain. The V gene lost 6 bases and the J gene lost 3 bases, with 8 bases spanning the gap. This CDR3 spans 12 amino acids. Germline V CDR1 and CDR2: MNHEY, SMNVEV (reference sequence). CDR3 protein: CASRTMDTEAFF. CDR3 nucleotides: TGTGCCAGCAGAACTATGGACACTGAAGCTTTCTTT.

As for this clonotype: One base away lies a much larger clone, so this may be a sequencing read error. The J gene is TRBJ2-7, the V gene TRBV6-1; 7 positions match TRBD1. CDR1 is MNHNS, CDR2 SASEGT, per germline. The CDR3 loop spans 12 amino acids. The CDR3 loop is CAGRNRGYEQYF. CDR3 nucleotides: TGTGCCGGCAGGAACAGGGGCTACGAGCAGTACTTC.

This clonotype came up many times. The chain carries TRBV7-9 and TRBJ2-3, with 8 nucleotides matching TRBD1. The germline V gene has CDR1 SEHNR and CDR2 FQNEAQ (reference sequence). V lost 5 bases to trimming and J lost 5 bases; unmatched junction nucleotides: 15. This CDR3 region has 17 residues. For the CDR3, the DNA is TGTGCCAGCAGCCACCCCCATAGGACAGGGTACAGAGATACGCAGTATTTT. It encodes CASSHPHRTGYRDTQYF.